One sample yielded the 28 T cell receptor beta chains listed below, sequenced in a study of blood T cell repertoires in COVID-19 (TCRdb year 2020). Libraries were prepared through the immunoSEQ multiplex PCR assay. TCRdb provides this immuneACCESS table in a form limited to in-frame rearrangements. Some clones are lacking; in checked studies, under half of them reflect an unresolved V gene, and why the rest are absent is not known. Present in this sample are 140,000 to 150,000 clones, 85% of which were seen just once. The ten biggest clones cover about 2.6% of the sample. Sequencing input: peripheral blood. These receptors all come from a human donor with acute or convalescent COVID-19. The donor label of this sample is uncertain.

The rearrangement links TRBV9 to TRBJ2-1, with 9 nucleotides matching TRBD2. The CDR3 extends over 14 amino acids. V dropped 4 bases and J dropped 4; count of bases not matched to a gene: 3. The germline V gene has CDR1 SGDLS and CDR2 YYNGEE. The CDR3 loop is CASSLGLAYNEQFF. In nucleotides, the CDR3 is TGTGCCAGCAGCTTAGGACTAGCGTACAATGAGCAGTTCTTC. Filled out from reference TRBV9 and TRBJ2-1, the complete variable domain reads DSGVTQTPKHLITATGQRVTLRCSPRSGDLSVYWYQQSLDQGLQFLIQYYNGEERAKGNILERFSAQQFPDLHSELNLSSLELGDSALYFCASSLGLAYNEQFFGPGTRLTVL.

This chain links TRBV7-9 with TRBJ2-3; maybe TRBD2 (6 bases). The ends were cut back, 0 bases at V and 3 bases at J, with 19 bases in the middle. Germline lookup yields CDR1 SEHNR and CDR2 FQNEAQ (reference sequence). This CDR3 comprises 18 residues. As DNA, the CDR3 is TGTGCCAGCAGCTTAGCAACAGGACGGGGGTTGTATACAGATACGCAGTATTTT. This codes for CASSLATGRGLYTDTQYF. The entire variable domain, with the rest obtained from reference TRBV7-9 and TRBJ2-3, is as follows: DTGVSQNPRHKITKRGQNVTFRCDPISEHNRLYWYRQTLGQGPEFLTYFQNEAQLEKSRLLSDRFSAERPKGSFSTLEIQRTEQGDSAMYLCASSLATGRGLYTDTQYFGPGTRLTVL.

The V call is TRBV19, the J call TRBJ2-1; 13 nucleotides line up with TRBD2. Germline loops: CDR1 LNHDA, CDR2 SQIVND (reference sequence). The CDR3 covers 17 residues. The ends lost 6 bases at V and 1 base at J; junction bases unmatched: 6. CDR3 DNA: TGTGCCAGTAGCAGGACTAGCGGGAGACATTCCTACAATGAGCAGTTCTTC. Translated, it gives CASSRTSGRHSYNEQFF.

J is TRBJ1-5 and V is TRBV19; TRBD1 might be the D (5 bases). V gave up 1 base and J gave up 5 bases, with 15 bases separating them. This CDR3 comprises 16 residues. From germline, CDR1 is LNHDA and CDR2 SQIVND (reference sequence). The CDR3 nucleotides read TGTGCCAGTAGTATAGCCCGTGGGGGGTTCGATCAGCCCCAGCATTTT. Encoded protein: CASSIARGGFDQPQHF.

This chain links TRBV28 with TRBJ2-5; tentatively, D is TRBD2 (5 bases). The CDR3 length is 14 residues. CDR1 MDHEN and CDR2 SYDVKM come from the germline V gene. The germline V and J ends were trimmed by 6 bases and 5 bases, with 16 bases remaining between them. As DNA, the CDR3 is TGTGCCAGCAGCAGCGGCGGGCTAGGCGAGACCCAGTACTTC. Its translation is CASSSGGLGETQYF.

This clone was counted many times. The V call is TRBV14, the J call TRBJ2-2; 8 bases agree with TRBD1. The V segment lost 0 bases and the J segment 0 bases; nucleotides outside the gene matches: 0. Germline CDR1 is SGHDN and CDR2 is FVKESK. This CDR3 spans 16 amino acids. The CDR3: CASSQEDRANTGELFF. CDR3 in DNA: TGTGCCAGCAGCCAAGAGGACAGGGCGAACACCGGGGAGCTGTTTTTT.

V and J are TRBV19 and TRBJ2-1; 11 positions match TRBD2. Germline-derived CDR1 and CDR2 are LNHDA and SQIVND (reference sequence). With V trimmed by 7 bases and J by 8 bases, 13 bases remained unmatched. This CDR3 is built from 16 residues. The DNA for the CDR3 is TGTGCCAGTATGCAGGATGGTAGCGGGAGGGGCTATGAGCAGTTCTTC. It encodes CASMQDGSGRGYEQFF.

The chain combines TRBV29-1 with TRBJ2-3, with unresolved D. CDR3 length: 12 residues. In germline, CDR1 is SQVTM, CDR2 ANQGSEA. V was shortened by 5 bases and J by 6 bases, with 12 bases between the two germline ends. For the CDR3, the DNA is TGCAGCGTTTTGGCTGGTCAGGATACGCAGTATTTT. Its translation is CSVLAGQDTQYF.

The count of this clone is one. The V gene is TRBV10-3, the J gene TRBJ1-1; 8 bases agree with TRBD1. CDR3 length: 14 residues. With V trimmed by 4 bases and J by 1 base, 2 bases remained unmatched. Germline V CDR1 and CDR2: ENHRY, SYGVKD. The CDR3 loop is CAISGGQENTEAFF. CDR3 sequence (DNA): TGTGCCATCAGTGGGGGACAGGAGAACACTGAAGCTTTCTTT.

The chain recombines TRBV6-6 with TRBJ2-7, with 8 bases lining up with TRBD1. The CDR3 contains 13 residues. Germline CDR1 reads MNHNY; CDR2 reads SVGAGI (reference sequence). J was trimmed by 6 bases and V by 7 bases; bases with no gene match: 8. In DNA form, the CDR3 reads TGTGCCAGCACCGGGACAGGAGTTAGCGAGCAGTACTTC. This codes for CASTGTGVSEQYF.

In its sample, this clone was seen a few times. The V call is TRBV28, the J call TRBJ1-4, with a weak D call TRBD1 (6 bases). The germline V and J ends were trimmed by 5 bases and 4 bases, with 14 bases remaining between them. Germline-derived CDR1 and CDR2 are MDHEN and SYDVKM. The CDR3 is made up of 15 amino acids. The CDR3 DNA reads TGTGCCAGCAGTAAAGGACAGAAAATTAATGAAAAACTGTTTTTT. It specifies CASSKGQKINEKLFF.

The chain is built from TRBV5-8 and TRBJ1-2; perhaps TRBD1 as D (6 bases). CDR3 length: 13 amino acids. The germline V gene has CDR1 SGHTS and CDR2 YDEGEE. The germline V and J ends were trimmed by 3 bases and 8 bases, with 14 bases remaining between them. The CDR3 coding sequence is TGTGCCAGCAGCTCGTCCGGGACACCGGGCTACACCTTC. The encoded protein is CASSSSGTPGYTF.

The rearrangement joins TRBV20-1 to TRBJ2-2, with D possibly being TRBD2 (5 bases). Germline loops: CDR1 DFQATT, CDR2 SNEGSKA (reference sequence). This CDR3 has 13 residues. Trimming cost V 3 bases and J 1 base, with 6 bases left between them. The CDR3 sequence: CSASRGNTGELFF. The CDR3 DNA reads TGCAGTGCTAGTCGGGGGAACACCGGGGAGCTGTTTTTT.

V is TRBV30 and J is TRBJ1-2, with 10 bases matching TRBD1. The ends lost 6 bases at V and 5 bases at J; junction bases unmatched: 9. This CDR3 region has 14 residues. In germline, CDR1 is GTSNPN, CDR2 SVGIG (reference sequence). CDR3 in DNA: TGTGCCTGCTCAACCGGGACAGGGGCTTATGGCTACACCTTC. Encoded protein: CACSTGTGAYGYTF. Variable domain in full (rest from reference TRBV30 and TRBJ1-2): SQTIHQWPATLVQPVGSPLSLECTVEGTSNPNLYWYRQAAGRGLQLLFYSVGIGQISSEVPQNLSASRPQDRQFILSSKKLLLSDSGFYLCACSTGTGAYGYTFGSGTRLTVV.

J is TRBJ1-2 and V is TRBV7-2; 7 bases are shared with TRBD1. Unmatched junction bases numbered 7, after V lost 1 base and J lost 2 bases. Germline lookup yields CDR1 SGHTA and CDR2 FQGNSA. The CDR3 has 16 residues. The CDR3: CASSLEGTTGNYGYTF. CDR3 nucleotide sequence: TGTGCCAGCAGCTTAGAGGGGACGACAGGGAACTATGGCTACACCTTC.

The chain employs TRBV7-9 and TRBJ1-2; 7 positions match TRBD1. V trimming: 2 bases; J trimming: 2 bases; junction bases outside the gene matches: 14. Germline values: CDR1 SEHNR, CDR2 FQNEAQ (reference sequence). The CDR3 is made up of 18 amino acids. The CDR3 sequence: CASSLSGTGQDGNYGYTF. DNA of the CDR3: TGTGCCAGCAGCTTATCCGGAACTGGACAGGACGGCAACTATGGCTACACCTTC.

J is TRBJ1-6 and V is TRBV3-1 (or the pseudogene TRBV3-2); 7 positions agree with TRBD1. The CDR3 spans 13 residues. V trimming: 4 bases; J trimming: 10 bases; junction bases outside the gene matches: 4. Per the germline V gene, CDR1 is LGHDT and CDR2 is YNNKEL (reference sequence). The CDR3 DNA sequence: TGTGCCAGCAGCCCCAGGGGGAACTCACCCCTCCACTTT. Its protein product is CASSPRGNSPLHF.

This chain joins TRBV19 and TRBJ1-4; unclear D gene. This CDR3 spans 13 amino acids. CDR1 is LNHDA and CDR2 is SQIVND in the germline V gene (reference sequence). Between the trimmed V and J ends, which lost 3 bases and 10 bases, there was a span of 12 bases. CDR3 DNA: TGTGCCAGTAGTATTGCCGTTTCGGGAAAACTGTTTTTT. As protein: CASSIAVSGKLFF.

The chain employs TRBV7-2 and TRBJ1-5; 8 bases are a match to TRBD1. With 5 bases clipped from V and 2 bases from J, the junction kept 5 bases outside the gene matches. This CDR3 is 15 amino acids long. In germline, CDR1 is SGHTA, CDR2 FQGNSA. The CDR3 nucleotides read TGTGCCAGCAGCCCCACGGGACAGGGCAATCAGCCCCAGCATTTT. Residues: CASSPTGQGNQPQHF.

The chain employs TRBV18 and TRBJ1-4; perhaps TRBD1 as D (5 bases). Trimming took off 0 bases at V and 8 bases at J, with 13 bases between the two ends. CDR1 and CDR2 (germline): KGHSH, LQKENI. CDR3 length: 15 amino acids. The CDR3 spells CASSPPGRDGEKLFF. Here the CDR3 DNA reads TGTGCCAGCTCACCACCGGGCAGGGATGGCGAAAAACTGTTTTTT.

The chain recombines TRBV6-6 with TRBJ2-1; 10 bases are a match to TRBD2. Germline assignment: CDR1 MNHNY and CDR2 SVGAGI (reference sequence). After removal of 5 bases from V and 5 bases from J, the junction contained 9 bases not matched to a gene. The CDR3 loop spans 16 amino acids. CDR3 loop: CASSPPSGRLDNEQFF. In nucleotides, the CDR3 is TGTGCCAGCAGTCCTCCTAGCGGGAGACTGGACAATGAGCAGTTCTTC.

The chain joins TRBV7-9 to TRBJ1-2; TRBD1 might be the D (5 bases). The germline V and J ends were trimmed by 1 base and 3 bases, with 15 bases remaining between them. Germline CDR1 and CDR2: SEHNR and FQNEAQ (reference sequence). This CDR3 is 16 amino acids long. The CDR3: CASSLVLGALHYGYTF. CDR3 nucleotides: TGTGCCAGCAGCTTAGTTCTAGGGGCGCTCCACTATGGCTACACCTTC.

This clone came up many times. This chain joins TRBV14 and TRBJ1-2; the D gene is possibly TRBD1 (6 bases). The CDR3 length is 14 residues. From germline, CDR1 is SGHDN and CDR2 FVKESK. The ends were cut back, 5 bases at V and 2 bases at J, with 12 bases in the middle. The CDR3 DNA reads as TGTGCCAGCAGCACGGGACACCAAAACTATGGCTACACCTTC. Its protein product is CASSTGHQNYGYTF.

This clone appeared a few times. The chain carries TRBV2 and TRBJ1-2, with D uncertain. The CDR3 has 14 residues. Trimming pared 6 bases from V and 4 bases from J, leaving 15 bases between. Germline values: CDR1 SNHLY, CDR2 FYNNEI. CDR3 coding DNA: TGTGCCAGCAGATTGGATGGCAGGTCCTATGGCTACACCTTC. Its translation is CASRLDGRSYGYTF.

The CDR3 protein is CASSFQEATEAFF. The CDR3 nucleotides are TGTGCCAGCAGCTTTCAGGAGGCCACTGAAGCTTTCTTT. The rearrangement links TRBV11-2 to TRBJ1-1; no definite D call. This CDR3 has 13 amino acids. V dropped 3 bases and J dropped 4 bases, with 9 bases sitting between them. Germline V gene sequence: CDR1 SGHAT, CDR2 FQNNGV. The variable domain in full, completed from reference TRBV11-2 and TRBJ1-1, reads EAGVAQSPRYKIIEKRQSVAFWCNPISGHATLYWYQQILGQGPKLLIQFQNNGVVDDSQLPKDRFSAERLKGVDSTLKIQPAKLEDSAVYLCASSFQEATEAFFGQGTRLTVV.

The V and J genes are TRBV6-5 and TRBJ2-7; TRBD1 matches at 9 bases. The V and J ends lost 6 bases and 7 bases, in that order; junction bases with no gene match: 7. The CDR3 totals 13 residues. The germline gives CDR1 MNHEY, CDR2 SVGAGI. The CDR3 DNA reads as TGTGCCAGCAGCCGCGGGACAGGGTGGGAGCAGTACTTC. This gives the protein CASSRGTGWEQYF.

The chain combines TRBV6-5 with TRBJ1-1; D not resolved. The CDR3 consists of 12 residues. CDR1 MNHEY and CDR2 SVGAGI come from the germline V gene. Trimming cost V 5 bases and J 1 base, with 5 bases left between them. The CDR3 nucleotides are TGTGCCAGCAGTCGGGAGAACACTGAAGCTTTCTTT. This sequence encodes CASSRENTEAFF.

This clone was counted a few times. V gene TRBV5-6 combines with J gene TRBJ2-2; 7 bases map to TRBD2. J was trimmed by 4 bases and V by 0 bases; bases with no gene match: 3. Germline V gives CDR1 SGHDT, CDR2 YYEEEE. This CDR3 has 15 amino acids. CDR3 bases: TGTGCCAGCAGCTTGGGGGCTAGCGGCACCGGGGAGCTGTTTTTT. Translating it yields CASSLGASGTGELFF. Full variable domain (rest looked up from reference TRBV5-6 and TRBJ2-2): DAGVTQSPTHLIKTRGQQVTLRCSPKSGHDTVSWYQQALGQGPQFIFQYYEEEERQRGNFPDRFSGHQFPNYSSELNVNALLLGDSALYLCASSLGASGTGELFFGEGSRLTVL.